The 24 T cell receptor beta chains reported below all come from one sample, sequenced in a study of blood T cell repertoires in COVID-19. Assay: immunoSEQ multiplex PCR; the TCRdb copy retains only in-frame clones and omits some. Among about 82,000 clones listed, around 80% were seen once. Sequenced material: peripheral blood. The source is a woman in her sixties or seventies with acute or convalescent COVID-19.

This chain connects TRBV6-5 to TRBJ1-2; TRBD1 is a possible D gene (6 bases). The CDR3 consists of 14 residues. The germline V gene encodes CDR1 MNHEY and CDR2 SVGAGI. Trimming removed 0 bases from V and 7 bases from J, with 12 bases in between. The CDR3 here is CASSYSQGQGGYTF. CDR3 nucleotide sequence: TGTGCCAGCAGTTACTCTCAGGGGCAGGGTGGCTACACCTTC.

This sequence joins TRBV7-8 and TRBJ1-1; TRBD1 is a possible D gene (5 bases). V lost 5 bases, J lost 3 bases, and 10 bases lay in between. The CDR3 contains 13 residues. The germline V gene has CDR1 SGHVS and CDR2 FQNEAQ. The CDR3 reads CASSTGTDTEAFF. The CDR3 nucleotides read TGTGCCAGCAGCACGGGGACTGACACTGAAGCTTTCTTT.

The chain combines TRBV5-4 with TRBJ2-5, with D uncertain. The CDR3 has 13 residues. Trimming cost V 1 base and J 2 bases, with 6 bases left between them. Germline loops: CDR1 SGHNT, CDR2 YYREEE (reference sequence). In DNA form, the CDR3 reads TGTGCCAGCAGCTTGAACTTTCAAGAGACCCAGTACTTC. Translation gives CASSLNFQETQYF.

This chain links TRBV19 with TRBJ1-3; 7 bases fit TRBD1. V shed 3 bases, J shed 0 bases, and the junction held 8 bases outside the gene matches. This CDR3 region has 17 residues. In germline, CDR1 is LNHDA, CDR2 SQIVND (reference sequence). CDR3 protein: CASSISGQIYSGNTIYF. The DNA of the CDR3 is TGTGCCAGTAGTATTTCGGGACAGATCTACTCTGGAAACACCATATATTTT.

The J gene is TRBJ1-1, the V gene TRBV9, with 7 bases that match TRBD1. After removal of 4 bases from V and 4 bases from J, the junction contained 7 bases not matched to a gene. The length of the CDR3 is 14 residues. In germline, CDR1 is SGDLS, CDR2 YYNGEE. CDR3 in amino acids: CASSLRQGGTEAFF. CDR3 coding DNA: TGTGCCAGCAGCCTCCGACAGGGTGGCACTGAAGCTTTCTTT.

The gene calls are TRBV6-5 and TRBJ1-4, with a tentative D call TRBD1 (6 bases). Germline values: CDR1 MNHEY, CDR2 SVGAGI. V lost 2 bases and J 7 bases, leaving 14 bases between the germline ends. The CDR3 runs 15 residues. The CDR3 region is CASSYNRVVGEKLFF. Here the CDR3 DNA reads TGTGCCAGCAGTTACAACAGGGTCGTCGGTGAAAAACTGTTTTTT.

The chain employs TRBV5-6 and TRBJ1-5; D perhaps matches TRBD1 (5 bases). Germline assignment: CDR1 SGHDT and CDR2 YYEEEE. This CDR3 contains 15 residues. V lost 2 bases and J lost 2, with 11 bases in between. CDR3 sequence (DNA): TGTGCCAGCAGCTTAAACAGGCTCCGCAATCAGCCCCAGCATTTT. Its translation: CASSLNRLRNQPQHF.

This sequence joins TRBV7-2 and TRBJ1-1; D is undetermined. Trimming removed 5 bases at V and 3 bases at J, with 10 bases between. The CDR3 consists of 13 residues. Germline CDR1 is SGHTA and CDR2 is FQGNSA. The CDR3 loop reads CASSASVDTEAFF. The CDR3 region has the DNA TGTGCCAGCAGCGCCAGTGTGGACACTGAAGCTTTCTTT.

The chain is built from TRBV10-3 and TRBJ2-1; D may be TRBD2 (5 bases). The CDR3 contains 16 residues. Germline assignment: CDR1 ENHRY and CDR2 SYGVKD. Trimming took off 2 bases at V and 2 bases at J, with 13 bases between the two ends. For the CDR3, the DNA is TGTGCCATCAGTGAGGGGCTAGCAACAGCCTACAATGAGCAGTTCTTC. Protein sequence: CAISEGLATAYNEQFF.

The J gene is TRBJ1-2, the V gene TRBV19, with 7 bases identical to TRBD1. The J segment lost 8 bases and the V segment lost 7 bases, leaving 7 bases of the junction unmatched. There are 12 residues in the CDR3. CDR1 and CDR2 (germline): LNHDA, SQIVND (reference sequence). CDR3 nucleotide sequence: TGTGCCAGTAAGACAGGGCTGCGGGGCTACACCTTC. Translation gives CASKTGLRGYTF.

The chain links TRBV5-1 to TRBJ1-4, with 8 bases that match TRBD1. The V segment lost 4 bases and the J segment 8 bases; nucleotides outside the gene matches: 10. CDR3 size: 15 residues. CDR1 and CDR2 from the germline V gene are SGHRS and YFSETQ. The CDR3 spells CASSAPDRGAEKLFF. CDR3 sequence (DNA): TGCGCCAGCAGCGCACCCGACAGGGGTGCAGAAAAACTGTTTTTT.

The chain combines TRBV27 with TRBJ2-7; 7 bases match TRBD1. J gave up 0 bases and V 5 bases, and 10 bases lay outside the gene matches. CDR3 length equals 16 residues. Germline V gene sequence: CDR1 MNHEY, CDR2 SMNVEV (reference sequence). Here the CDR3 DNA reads TGTGCCAGCAGTACCCCGTCCGGGACAGCCTCCTACGAGCAGTACTTC. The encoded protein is CASSTPSGTASYEQYF.

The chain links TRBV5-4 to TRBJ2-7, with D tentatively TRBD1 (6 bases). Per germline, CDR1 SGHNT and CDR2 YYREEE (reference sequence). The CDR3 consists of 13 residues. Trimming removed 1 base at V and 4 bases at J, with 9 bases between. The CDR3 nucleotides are TGTGCCAGCAGCTTGATAGGGGGATACGAGCAGTACTTC. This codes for CASSLIGGYEQYF.

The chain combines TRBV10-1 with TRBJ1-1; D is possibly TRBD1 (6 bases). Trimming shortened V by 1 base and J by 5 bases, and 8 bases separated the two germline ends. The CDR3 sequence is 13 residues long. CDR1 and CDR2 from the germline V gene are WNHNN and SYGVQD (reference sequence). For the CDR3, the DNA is TGCGCCAGCAGTGAGTTAAGGGGGACTGAAGCTTTCTTT. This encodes CASSELRGTEAFF.

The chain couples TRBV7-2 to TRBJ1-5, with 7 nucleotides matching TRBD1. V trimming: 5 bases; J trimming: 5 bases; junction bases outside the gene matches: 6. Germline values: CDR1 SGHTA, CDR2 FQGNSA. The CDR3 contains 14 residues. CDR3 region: CASSQDRRDQPQHF. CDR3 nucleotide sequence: TGTGCCAGCAGCCAGGACAGGAGAGATCAGCCCCAGCATTTT.

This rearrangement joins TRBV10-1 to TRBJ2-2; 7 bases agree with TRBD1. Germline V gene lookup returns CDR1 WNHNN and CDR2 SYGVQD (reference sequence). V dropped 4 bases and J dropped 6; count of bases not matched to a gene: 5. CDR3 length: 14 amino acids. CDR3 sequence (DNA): TGCGCCAGCAGTGGTAACAGGGGATCCGGGGAGCTGTTTTTT. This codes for CASSGNRGSGELFF.

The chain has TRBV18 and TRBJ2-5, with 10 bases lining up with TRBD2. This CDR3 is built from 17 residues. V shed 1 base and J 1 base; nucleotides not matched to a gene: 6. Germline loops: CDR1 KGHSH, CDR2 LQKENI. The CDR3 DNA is TGTGCCAGCTCACCACGGACTAGCGGCAACGTCCAAGAGACCCAGTACTTC. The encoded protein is CASSPRTSGNVQETQYF.

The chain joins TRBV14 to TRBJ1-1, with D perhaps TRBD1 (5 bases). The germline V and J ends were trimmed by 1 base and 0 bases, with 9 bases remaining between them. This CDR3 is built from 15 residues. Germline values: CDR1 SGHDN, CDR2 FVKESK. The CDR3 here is CASSQATGMNTEAFF. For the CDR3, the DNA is TGTGCCAGCAGCCAAGCTACAGGAATGAACACTGAAGCTTTCTTT. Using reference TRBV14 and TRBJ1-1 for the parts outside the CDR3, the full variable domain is EAGVTQFPSHSVIEKGQTVTLRCDPISGHDNLYWYRRVMGKEIKFLLHFVKESKQDESGMPNNRFLAERTGGTYSTLKVQPAELEDSGVYFCASSQATGMNTEAFFGQGTRLTVV.

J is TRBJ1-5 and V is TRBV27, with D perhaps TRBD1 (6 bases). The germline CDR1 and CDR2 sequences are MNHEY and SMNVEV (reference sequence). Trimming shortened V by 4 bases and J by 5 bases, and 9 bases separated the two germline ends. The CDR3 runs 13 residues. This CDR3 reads CASSYREHQPQHF. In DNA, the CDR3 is TGTGCCAGCAGTTACAGGGAACATCAGCCCCAGCATTTT.

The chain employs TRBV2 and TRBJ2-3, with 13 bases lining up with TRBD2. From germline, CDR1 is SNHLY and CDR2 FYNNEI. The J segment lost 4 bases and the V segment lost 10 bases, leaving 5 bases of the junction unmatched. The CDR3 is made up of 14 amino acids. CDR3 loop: CAIRTSGSADTQYF. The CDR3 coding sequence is TGTGCCATCCGGACTAGCGGGAGTGCAGATACGCAGTATTTT.

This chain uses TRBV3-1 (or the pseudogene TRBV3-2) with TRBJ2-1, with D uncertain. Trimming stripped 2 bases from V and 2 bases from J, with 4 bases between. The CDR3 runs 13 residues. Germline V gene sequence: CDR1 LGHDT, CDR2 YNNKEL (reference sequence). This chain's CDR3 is CASSQSAYNEQFF. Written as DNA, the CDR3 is TGTGCCAGCAGCCAATCGGCCTACAATGAGCAGTTCTTC.

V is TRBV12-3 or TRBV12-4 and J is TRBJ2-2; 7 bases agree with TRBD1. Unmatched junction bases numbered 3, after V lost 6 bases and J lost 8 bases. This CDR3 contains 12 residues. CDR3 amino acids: CASRTGWGELFF. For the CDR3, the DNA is TGTGCCAGCAGGACAGGGTGGGGGGAGCTGTTTTTT.

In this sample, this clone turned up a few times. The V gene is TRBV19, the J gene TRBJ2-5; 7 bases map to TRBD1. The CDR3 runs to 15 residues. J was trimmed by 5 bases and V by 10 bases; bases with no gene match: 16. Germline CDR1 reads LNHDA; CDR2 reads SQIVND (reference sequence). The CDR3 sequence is CATKGSTGSFETQYF. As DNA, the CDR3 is TGTGCCACTAAGGGCTCGACAGGGAGTTTCGAGACCCAGTACTTC.

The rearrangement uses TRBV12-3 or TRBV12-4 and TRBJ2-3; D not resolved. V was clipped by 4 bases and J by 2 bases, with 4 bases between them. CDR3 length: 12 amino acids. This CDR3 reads CASSSFTDTQYF. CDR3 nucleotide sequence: TGTGCCAGCAGTTCTTTCACAGATACGCAGTATTTT.